This entry concerns a single T cell receptor (beta chain). The antigen is unknown. These data come from a study of blood T cells in healthy people across ages. Together with a sample-barcoded 5' primer, a J-beta primer mix was included in a second PCR lasting roughly 6 to 12 cycles. TCRdb passed the 5' RACE reads through MiXCR, listing each CDR3 protein once. Of approximately 700,000 distinct CDR3 sequences in the sample, about a third were seen once. General study results and limits: Versus aged donors, long-lived donors had higher diversity and more naive CD4+ cells.

The CDR3 has 13 amino acids. The germline gives CDR1 LGHDT, CDR2 YNNKEL (reference sequence). V gave up 4 bases and J gave up 6 bases, with 12 bases separating them. The sequence derives from a woman over 75 in good health. The rearrangement links TRBV3-1 to TRBJ1-2; the D is unclear. What was sequenced was blood. The chain's CDR3 is CASSPAGEHGYTF. For the CDR3, the DNA is TGTGCCAGCAGCCCCGCGGGTGAGCATGGCTACACCTTC.